This paragraph reports one TCR beta chain. Its antigen is unknown. No much larger clone is present one base from it, and per-base qualities are unavailable. The library was obtained by the immunoSEQ multiplex PCR assay. For most patients, genomic DNA was isolated using the Qiagen DNeasy Blood and Tissue Kit and was shipped frozen to Adaptive Biotechnologies for TCR sequencing. For most patients, genomic DNA was subjected to high-throughput TCR-beta CDR3 sequencing by Adaptive Biotechnologies. The authors processed their data as follows. Adaptive's ImmunoSEQ software supplied the TCR sequencing data for around 19 patients, while MiXCR and VDJtools were used to process three other patients. To correct CD4 versus CD8 sorting errors, sequences present in both subsets at a frequency ratio below 5:1 were removed. Because the origin of CDR3 nucleotide sequences shared between donor and recipient could not be assigned, those sequences were removed. To count as alloreactive, a clone needed at least 2-fold expansion over unstimulated cells and a minimum CFSE-low frequency of 0.002% (template counts) or 0.001% (read counts). Clones were considered mappable if detected in sequenced pre-transplant spleen, lymph node, or MLR CFSE-low populations of the donor or recipient. Cumulative frequency of alloreactive clones was calculated as a percentage of all sequences weighted by copy number. TCRdb obtained this table from immuneACCESS and retained in-frame rearrangements with V and J assigned. These tables miss some clones; where compared with another copy, unresolved V genes account for less than half of the shortfall, and the remainder is unexplained. Clone size and the V and J calls come from that table; the DNA yielded D and trimming. The sample table contains approximately 130,000 clones; only one count was recorded for approximately 90% of them. The ten largest clones add up to roughly 0.17% of the sample.

These data come from a study of graft-versus-host responses after intestinal transplantation (dated by TCRdb to about 2021). A note on the overall study: Recipients received multivisceral, liver-intestinal, or isolated intestinal transplants. After intestinal transplantation, graft-versus-host and host-versus-graft alloreactive T cell clones were followed in the graft, circulation and bone marrow using bulk TCR-beta CDR3 sequencing. A cohort of about 25 intestinal transplant recipients, including one retransplant, was enrolled, and a few patients lacking pretransplant specimens were excluded. Donor T cell macrochimerism was defined as a peak of at least 4% donor T cells among recipient peripheral blood mononuclear cells. Every recipient was given anti-thymocyte globulin induction, then maintenance tacrolimus and steroids for around three years. Alloreactive clones were identified by sequencing pre-transplant mixed lymphocyte reaction products and comparing them with unstimulated pre-transplant donor and recipient T cells. Rather than going through the commercial service, samples from a few later patients were sequenced in-house on an Illumina MiSeq and processed with MiXCR. The research as a whole found: Early after transplant, peak levels of circulating GvH clones were found to be associated with declines in HvG clones. The conclusions were limited by the relatively low number and heterogeneity of the intestinal transplant patients. Patients with donor T cell macrochimerism had high GvH to HvG T cell clonal ratios in their allografts. GvH clones were detected in recipient bone marrow, and some of these GvH clones were observed earlier in ileal mucosa or blood, consistent with an intestinal mucosal origin.

The sample's time point label is to be understood as: cells obtained before transplantation from donor or recipient. CD3+CD4+ and CD3+CD8+ populations were FACS-sorted from unstimulated pre-transplant donor and recipient cells taken from spleen or lymph nodes. The CDR3 holds 12 amino acids from the cysteine to the phenylalanine. Only CDR3 DNA is held: 36 bases, read in frame from base 1. Cut back by 0 bases and 8 bases, the V and J ends lie 7 bases apart. The germline V gene provides CDR1 SGHAT and CDR2 FQNNGV. This receptor was taken from a human donor who received an intestinal transplant. The input for sequencing was unstimulated CD4+ T cells sorted from spleen or lymph node cells, taken before intestinal transplant. Rearrangement joined TRBV11-2 to TRBJ1-2; a confident D gene designation cannot be given. The CDR3: CASSLEGRGYTF. DNA sequence: TGTGCCAGCAGCTTAGAAGGGAGAGGCTACACCTTC.